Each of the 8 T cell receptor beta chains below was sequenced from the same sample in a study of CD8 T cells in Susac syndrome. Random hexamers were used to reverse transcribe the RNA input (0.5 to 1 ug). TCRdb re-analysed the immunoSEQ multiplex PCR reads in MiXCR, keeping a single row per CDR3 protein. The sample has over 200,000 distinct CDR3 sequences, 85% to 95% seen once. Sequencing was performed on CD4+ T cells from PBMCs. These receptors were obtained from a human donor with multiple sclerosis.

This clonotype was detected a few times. The CDR3 is CASRWNTEAFF. CDR3 nucleotides: TGTGCCAGCAGGTGGAACACTGAAGCTTTCTTT. This chain joins TRBV3-1 and TRBJ1-1, with D hard to call. Trimming left V 6 bases short and J 1 base short, with 3 bases between. CDR3 length: 11 residues. Per germline, CDR1 LGHDT and CDR2 YNNKEL (reference sequence).

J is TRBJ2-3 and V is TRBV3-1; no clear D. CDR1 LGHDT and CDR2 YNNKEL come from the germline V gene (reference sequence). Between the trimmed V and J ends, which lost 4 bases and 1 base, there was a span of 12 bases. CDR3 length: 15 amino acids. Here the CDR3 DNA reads TGTGCCAGCAGCCCACGGCGCACGGGCACAGATACGCAGTATTTT. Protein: CASSPRRTGTDTQYF.

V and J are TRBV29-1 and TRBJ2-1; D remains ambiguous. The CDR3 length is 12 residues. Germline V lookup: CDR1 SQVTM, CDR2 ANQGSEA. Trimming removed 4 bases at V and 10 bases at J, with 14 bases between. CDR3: CSVVAAFMEQFF. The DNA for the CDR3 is TGCAGCGTTGTGGCAGCCTTTATGGAGCAGTTCTTC.

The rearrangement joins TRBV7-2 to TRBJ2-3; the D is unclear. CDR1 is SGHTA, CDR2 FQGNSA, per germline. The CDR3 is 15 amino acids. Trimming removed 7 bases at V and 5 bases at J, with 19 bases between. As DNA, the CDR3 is TGTGCCAGCACCCTCAATGCTTGGGTCGGAGATACGCAGTATTTT. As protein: CASTLNAWVGDTQYF.

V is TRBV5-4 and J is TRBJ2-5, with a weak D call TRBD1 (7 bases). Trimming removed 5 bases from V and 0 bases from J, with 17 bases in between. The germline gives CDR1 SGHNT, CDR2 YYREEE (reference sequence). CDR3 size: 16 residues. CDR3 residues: CASSRQGGGYQETQYF. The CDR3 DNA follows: TGTGCCAGCAGTCGTCAGGGGGGCGGGTACCAAGAGACCCAGTACTTC.

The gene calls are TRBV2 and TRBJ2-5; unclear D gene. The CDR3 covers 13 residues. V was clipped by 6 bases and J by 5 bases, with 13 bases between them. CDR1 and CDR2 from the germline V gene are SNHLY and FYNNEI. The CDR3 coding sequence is TGTGCCAGCAGGTCTCTATCTGTGGAGACCCAGTACTTC. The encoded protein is CASRSLSVETQYF.

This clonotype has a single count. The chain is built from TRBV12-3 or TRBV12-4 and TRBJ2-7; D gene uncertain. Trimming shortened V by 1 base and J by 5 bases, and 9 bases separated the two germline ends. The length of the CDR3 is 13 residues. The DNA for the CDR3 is TGTGCCAGCAGTTTAGACACGCAGGACGAGCAGTACTTC. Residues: CASSLDTQDEQYF.

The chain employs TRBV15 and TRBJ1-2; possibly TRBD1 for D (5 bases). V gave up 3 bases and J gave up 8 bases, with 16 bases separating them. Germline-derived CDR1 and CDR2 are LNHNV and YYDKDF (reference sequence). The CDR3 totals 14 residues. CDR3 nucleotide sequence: TGTGCCACCAGCAGGGATACAGGCTATGGGGGCTACACCTTC. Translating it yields CATSRDTGYGGYTF.